The T cell receptor (beta chain) under discussion was sequenced for a study of blood T cell repertoires in COVID-19. The wider study: Donors in the United States, Italy and Spain gave samples during acute or convalescent COVID-19. T cells, B-cell-depleted T cells, or PBMCs supplied cDNA or gDNA.

CDR3 size: 14 residues. The J segment lost 6 bases and the V segment lost 3 bases, leaving 5 bases of the junction unmatched. Germline V gene data show CDR1 as ENHRY and CDR2 as SYGVKD. Individuals aged about 18 to 89 years were recruited from about two dozen US areas. Assignments of participants to cohorts depended upon their own reported clinical history. The data were produced by immunoSEQ multiplex PCR, yet TCRdb's version contains in-frame clones alone and is incomplete. The sample contains under 200,000 clones, around 84% of which appear only once. This TCR derives from a woman aged 50 to 60 who had recovered from COVID-19. This rearrangement joins TRBV10-3 to TRBJ1-5, with TRBD1 matching over 7 bases. Material: PBMCs or T cells enriched from blood (not recorded which). The CDR3 bases are TGTGCCATCAGTGATACAGGGGCCAGTCAGCCCCAGCATTTT. This encodes CAISDTGASQPQHF.